Described below is a single T cell receptor beta chain sequence and its context. Its target is unknown. PCR amplification relied on 60 Vbeta primers (plus 13 Jbeta primers). Generated by immunoSEQ multiplex PCR, the TCRdb table keeps only in-frame clones and is missing some. The data hold 100,000 to 150,000 clones, with around two thirds observed a single time. This specimen comes from a study of cytomegalovirus exposure and HLA in healthy donors. Whole-study results and caveats: Usually a TCR sequence was rare, but some public TCRs were found in many donors. The classifier reportedly diagnosed cytomegalovirus status with high sensitivity and specificity. Evidence from a later analysis indicated that most CMV-associated TCR beta chains looked HLA-restricted. TCR beta sequences numbering around 15,000 were associated with HLA alleles at 0.05 false discovery rate in a later analysis.

Looked up from germline, CDR1 is LGHNA and CDR2 is YSLEER. The CDR3 loop spans 17 amino acids. V was clipped by 0 bases and J by 5 bases, with 17 bases between them. Source material: PBMCs. The genes are TRBV4-3 and TRBJ2-1, with D perhaps TRBD1 (6 bases). The clonotype originates from a woman aged 40 to 50 in good health and CMV-seronegative. CDR3 in amino acids: CASSQDGAGAWDNEQFF. The CDR3 nucleotides read TGCGCCAGCAGCCAAGATGGGGCAGGGGCATGGGACAATGAGCAGTTCTTC.